This TCR beta chain was sequenced for a study of OX40 agonist ivuxolimab in advanced cancers. The overall study: Patients were approximately 80% male with ages roughly 23 to 85, mean approximately 58. Whole-study findings and limits: Blood T cells, both CD4+ and CD8+, expanded clonally by week 6 at 0.1 to 3.0 mg/kg. In general, CD8+ T cells held more expanded clones than CD4+ did, on average.

Concerning this clone: Its target is not known.

Some clones are missing from TCRdb's copy, which holds only in-frame ones; the method was immunoSEQ multiplex PCR. The table records more than 65,000 clones, 70% to 90% of them present only once. Trimming cost V 2 bases and J 3 bases, with 7 bases left between them. CDR3 length: 13 amino acids. The germline V gene has CDR1 SGHAT and CDR2 FQNNGV. Specimen: CD4+ or CD8+ T cells sorted from blood, collected in a trial of the OX40 agonist ivuxolimab. The receptor was isolated from an adult with an advanced solid tumor such as melanoma, head and neck, liver or kidney cancer. This chain links TRBV11-2 with TRBJ1-2, with no clear D. The CDR3 sequence: CASSLRQDYGYTF. DNA for the CDR3: TGTGCCAGCAGCTTAAGGCAGGACTATGGCTACACCTTC.